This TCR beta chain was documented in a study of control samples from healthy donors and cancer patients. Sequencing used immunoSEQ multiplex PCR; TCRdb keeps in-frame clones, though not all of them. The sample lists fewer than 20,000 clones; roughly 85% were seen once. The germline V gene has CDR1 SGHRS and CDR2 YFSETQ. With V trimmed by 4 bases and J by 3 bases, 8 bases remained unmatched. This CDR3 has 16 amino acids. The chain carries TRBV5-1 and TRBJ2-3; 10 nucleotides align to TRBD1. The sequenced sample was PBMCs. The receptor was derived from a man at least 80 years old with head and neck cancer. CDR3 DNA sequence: TGCGCCAGCAGCCTTGGGACAGGGGACATGACAGATACGCAGTATTTT. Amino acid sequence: CASSLGTGDMTDTQYF.